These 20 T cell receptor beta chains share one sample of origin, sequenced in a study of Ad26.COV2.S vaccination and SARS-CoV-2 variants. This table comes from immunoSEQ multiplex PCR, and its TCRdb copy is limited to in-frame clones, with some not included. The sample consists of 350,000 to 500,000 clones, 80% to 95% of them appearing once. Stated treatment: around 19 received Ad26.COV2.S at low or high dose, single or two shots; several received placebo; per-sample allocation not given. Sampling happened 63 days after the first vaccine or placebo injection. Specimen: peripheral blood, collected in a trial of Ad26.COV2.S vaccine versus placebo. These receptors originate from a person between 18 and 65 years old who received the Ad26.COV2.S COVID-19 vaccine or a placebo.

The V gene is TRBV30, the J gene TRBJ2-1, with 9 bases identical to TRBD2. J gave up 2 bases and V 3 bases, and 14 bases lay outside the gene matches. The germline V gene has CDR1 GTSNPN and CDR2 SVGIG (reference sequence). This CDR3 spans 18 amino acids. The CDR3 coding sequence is TGTGCCTGGAGCGGTATAGCGGGAGAGAGTGGCGCCTACAATGAGCAGTTCTTC. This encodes CAWSGIAGESGAYNEQFF.

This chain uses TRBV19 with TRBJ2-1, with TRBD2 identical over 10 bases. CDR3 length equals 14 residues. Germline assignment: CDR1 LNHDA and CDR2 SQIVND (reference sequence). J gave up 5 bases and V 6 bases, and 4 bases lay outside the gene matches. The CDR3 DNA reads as TGTGCCAGTAGACTAGCGGGAATCGACAATGAGCAGTTCTTC. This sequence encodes CASRLAGIDNEQFF. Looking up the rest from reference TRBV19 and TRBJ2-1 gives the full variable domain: DGGITQSPKYLFRKEGQNVTLSCEQNLNHDAMYWYRQDPGQGLRLIYYSQIVNDFQKGDIAEGYSVSREKKESFPLTVTSAQKNPTAFYLCASRLAGIDNEQFFGPGTRLTVL.

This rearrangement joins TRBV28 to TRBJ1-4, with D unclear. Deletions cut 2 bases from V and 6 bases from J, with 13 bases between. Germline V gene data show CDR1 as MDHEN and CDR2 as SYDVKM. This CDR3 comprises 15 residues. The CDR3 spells CASSLSPRDYEKLFF. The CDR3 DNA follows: TGTGCCAGCAGTTTAAGTCCGCGGGATTATGAAAAACTGTTTTTT. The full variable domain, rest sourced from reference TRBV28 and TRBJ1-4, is DVKVTQSSRYLVKRTGEKVFLECVQDMDHENMFWYRQDPGLGLRLIYFSYDVKMKEKGDIPEGYSVSREKKERFSLILESASTNQTSMYLCASSLSPRDYEKLFFGSGTQLSVL.

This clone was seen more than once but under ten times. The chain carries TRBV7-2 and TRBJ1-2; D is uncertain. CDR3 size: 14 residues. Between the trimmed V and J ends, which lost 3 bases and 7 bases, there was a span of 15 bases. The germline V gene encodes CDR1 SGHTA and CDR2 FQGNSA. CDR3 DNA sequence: TGTGCCAGCAGCTTCCATCCGCCCCAAGGTGGCTACACCTTC. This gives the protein CASSFHPPQGGYTF.

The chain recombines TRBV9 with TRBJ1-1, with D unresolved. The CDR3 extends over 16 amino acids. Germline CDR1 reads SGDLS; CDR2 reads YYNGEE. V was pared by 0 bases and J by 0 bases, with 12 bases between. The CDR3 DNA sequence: TGTGCCAGCAGCGTAGGAAGGACTCCTATGAACACTGAAGCTTTCTTT. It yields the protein CASSVGRTPMNTEAFF.

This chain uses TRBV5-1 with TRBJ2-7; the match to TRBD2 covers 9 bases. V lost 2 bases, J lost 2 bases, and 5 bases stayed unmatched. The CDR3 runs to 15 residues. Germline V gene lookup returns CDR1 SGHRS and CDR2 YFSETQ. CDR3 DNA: TGCGCCAGCAGCTTTTCAGCGGGAGGTGCCTACGAGCAGTACTTC. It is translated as CASSFSAGGAYEQYF.

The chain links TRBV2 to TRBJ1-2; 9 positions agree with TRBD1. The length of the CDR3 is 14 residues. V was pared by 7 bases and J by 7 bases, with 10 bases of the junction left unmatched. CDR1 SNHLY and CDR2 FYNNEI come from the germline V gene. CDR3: CASILHDRGGGYTF. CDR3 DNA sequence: TGTGCCAGCATCCTCCACGACAGGGGGGGTGGCTACACCTTC.

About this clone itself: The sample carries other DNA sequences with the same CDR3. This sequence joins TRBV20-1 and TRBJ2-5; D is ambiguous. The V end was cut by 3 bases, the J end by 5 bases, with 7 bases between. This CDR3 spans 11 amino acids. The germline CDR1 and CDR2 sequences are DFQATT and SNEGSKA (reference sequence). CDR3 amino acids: CSASHRETQYF. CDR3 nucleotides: TGCAGTGCTAGTCATAGGGAGACCCAGTACTTC.

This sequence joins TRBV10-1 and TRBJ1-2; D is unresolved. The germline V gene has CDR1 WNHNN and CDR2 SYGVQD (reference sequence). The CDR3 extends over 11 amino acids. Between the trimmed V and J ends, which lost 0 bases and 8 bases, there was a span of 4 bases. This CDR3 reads CASSESQGYTF. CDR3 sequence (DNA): TGCGCCAGCAGTGAGTCGCAGGGCTACACCTTC.

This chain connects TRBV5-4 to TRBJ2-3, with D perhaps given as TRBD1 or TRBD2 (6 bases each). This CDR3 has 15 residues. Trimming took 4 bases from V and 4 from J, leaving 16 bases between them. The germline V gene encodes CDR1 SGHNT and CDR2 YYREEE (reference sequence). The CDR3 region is CASSPMGGGPDTQYF. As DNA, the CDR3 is TGTGCCAGCAGCCCGATGGGGGGCGGCCCAGATACGCAGTATTTT. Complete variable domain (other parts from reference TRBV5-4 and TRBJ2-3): ETGVTQSPTHLIKTRGQQVTLRCSSQSGHNTVSWYQQALGQGPQFIFQYYREEENGRGNFPPRFSGLQFPNYSSELNVNALELDDSALYLCASSPMGGGPDTQYFGPGTRLTVL.

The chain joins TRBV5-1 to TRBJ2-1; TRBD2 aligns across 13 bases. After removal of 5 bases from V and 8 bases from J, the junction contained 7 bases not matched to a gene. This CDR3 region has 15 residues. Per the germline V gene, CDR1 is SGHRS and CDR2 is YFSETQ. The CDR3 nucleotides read TGCGCCAGCAGTCCCGGGACTAGCGGGATATATGAGCAGTTCTTC. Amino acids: CASSPGTSGIYEQFF.

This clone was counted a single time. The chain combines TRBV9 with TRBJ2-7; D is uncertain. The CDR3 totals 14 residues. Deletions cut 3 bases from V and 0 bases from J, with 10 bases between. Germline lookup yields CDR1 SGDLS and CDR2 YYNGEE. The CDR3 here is CASSGTQSSYEQYF. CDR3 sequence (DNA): TGTGCCAGCAGCGGAACGCAGAGCTCCTACGAGCAGTACTTC.

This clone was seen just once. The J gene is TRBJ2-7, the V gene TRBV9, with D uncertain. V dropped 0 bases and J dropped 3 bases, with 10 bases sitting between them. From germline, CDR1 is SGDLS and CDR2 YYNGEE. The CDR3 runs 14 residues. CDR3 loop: CASSVGGGYYEQYF. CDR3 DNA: TGTGCCAGCAGCGTAGGTGGCGGCTACTACGAGCAGTACTTC.

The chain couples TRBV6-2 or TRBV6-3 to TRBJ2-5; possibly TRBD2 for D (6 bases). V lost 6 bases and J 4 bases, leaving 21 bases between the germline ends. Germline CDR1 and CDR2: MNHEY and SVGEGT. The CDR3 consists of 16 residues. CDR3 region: CASSPGEWRVSETQYF. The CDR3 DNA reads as TGTGCCAGCAGCCCCGGGGAGTGGAGGGTATCAGAGACCCAGTACTTC.

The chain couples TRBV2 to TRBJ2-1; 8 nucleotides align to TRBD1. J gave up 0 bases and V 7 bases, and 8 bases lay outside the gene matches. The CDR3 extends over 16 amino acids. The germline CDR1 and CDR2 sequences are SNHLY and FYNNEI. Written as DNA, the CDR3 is TGTGCCAGCAACCCCGGACAGGGAAGCTCCTACAATGAGCAGTTCTTC. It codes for CASNPGQGSSYNEQFF.

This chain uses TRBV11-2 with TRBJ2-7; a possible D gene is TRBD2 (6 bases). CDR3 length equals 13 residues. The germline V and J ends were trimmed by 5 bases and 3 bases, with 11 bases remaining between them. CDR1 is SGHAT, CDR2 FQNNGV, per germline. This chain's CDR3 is CASSRVGSYEQYF. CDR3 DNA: TGTGCCAGCAGCCGCGTCGGGAGCTACGAGCAGTACTTC.

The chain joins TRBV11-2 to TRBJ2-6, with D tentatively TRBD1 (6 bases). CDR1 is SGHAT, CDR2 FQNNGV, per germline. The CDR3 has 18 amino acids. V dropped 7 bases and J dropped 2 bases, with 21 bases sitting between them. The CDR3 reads CASILPGHPPPGANVLTF. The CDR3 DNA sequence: TGTGCCAGCATTCTACCGGGACACCCTCCCCCTGGGGCCAACGTCCTGACTTTC.

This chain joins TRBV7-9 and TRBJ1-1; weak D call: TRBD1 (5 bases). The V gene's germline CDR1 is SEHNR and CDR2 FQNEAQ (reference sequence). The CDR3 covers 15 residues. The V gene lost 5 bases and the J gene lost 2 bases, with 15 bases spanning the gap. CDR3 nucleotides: TGTGCCAGCAGCGAAACTGCTAGGGGTAACACTGAAGCTTTCTTT. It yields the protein CASSETARGNTEAFF.

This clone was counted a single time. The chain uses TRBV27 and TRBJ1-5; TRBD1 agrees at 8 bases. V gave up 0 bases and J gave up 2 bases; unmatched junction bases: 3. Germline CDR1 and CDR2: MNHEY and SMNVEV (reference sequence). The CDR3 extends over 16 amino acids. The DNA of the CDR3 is TGTGCCAGCAGTTTATCGGCAGGGGGCGGCAATCAGCCCCAGCATTTT. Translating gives CASSLSAGGGNQPQHF.

The CDR3 loop is CASSQVSPGLAINTGELFF. The CDR3 DNA follows: TGCGCCAGCAGCCAAGTTAGCCCGGGACTAGCGATAAACACCGGGGAGCTGTTTTTT. This chain links TRBV4-3 with TRBJ2-2; TRBD2 aligns across 10 bases. The trim removed 1 base at V and 2 bases at J, leaving 10 bases unmatched. The CDR3 runs 19 residues. The germline V gene encodes CDR1 LGHNA and CDR2 YSLEER.